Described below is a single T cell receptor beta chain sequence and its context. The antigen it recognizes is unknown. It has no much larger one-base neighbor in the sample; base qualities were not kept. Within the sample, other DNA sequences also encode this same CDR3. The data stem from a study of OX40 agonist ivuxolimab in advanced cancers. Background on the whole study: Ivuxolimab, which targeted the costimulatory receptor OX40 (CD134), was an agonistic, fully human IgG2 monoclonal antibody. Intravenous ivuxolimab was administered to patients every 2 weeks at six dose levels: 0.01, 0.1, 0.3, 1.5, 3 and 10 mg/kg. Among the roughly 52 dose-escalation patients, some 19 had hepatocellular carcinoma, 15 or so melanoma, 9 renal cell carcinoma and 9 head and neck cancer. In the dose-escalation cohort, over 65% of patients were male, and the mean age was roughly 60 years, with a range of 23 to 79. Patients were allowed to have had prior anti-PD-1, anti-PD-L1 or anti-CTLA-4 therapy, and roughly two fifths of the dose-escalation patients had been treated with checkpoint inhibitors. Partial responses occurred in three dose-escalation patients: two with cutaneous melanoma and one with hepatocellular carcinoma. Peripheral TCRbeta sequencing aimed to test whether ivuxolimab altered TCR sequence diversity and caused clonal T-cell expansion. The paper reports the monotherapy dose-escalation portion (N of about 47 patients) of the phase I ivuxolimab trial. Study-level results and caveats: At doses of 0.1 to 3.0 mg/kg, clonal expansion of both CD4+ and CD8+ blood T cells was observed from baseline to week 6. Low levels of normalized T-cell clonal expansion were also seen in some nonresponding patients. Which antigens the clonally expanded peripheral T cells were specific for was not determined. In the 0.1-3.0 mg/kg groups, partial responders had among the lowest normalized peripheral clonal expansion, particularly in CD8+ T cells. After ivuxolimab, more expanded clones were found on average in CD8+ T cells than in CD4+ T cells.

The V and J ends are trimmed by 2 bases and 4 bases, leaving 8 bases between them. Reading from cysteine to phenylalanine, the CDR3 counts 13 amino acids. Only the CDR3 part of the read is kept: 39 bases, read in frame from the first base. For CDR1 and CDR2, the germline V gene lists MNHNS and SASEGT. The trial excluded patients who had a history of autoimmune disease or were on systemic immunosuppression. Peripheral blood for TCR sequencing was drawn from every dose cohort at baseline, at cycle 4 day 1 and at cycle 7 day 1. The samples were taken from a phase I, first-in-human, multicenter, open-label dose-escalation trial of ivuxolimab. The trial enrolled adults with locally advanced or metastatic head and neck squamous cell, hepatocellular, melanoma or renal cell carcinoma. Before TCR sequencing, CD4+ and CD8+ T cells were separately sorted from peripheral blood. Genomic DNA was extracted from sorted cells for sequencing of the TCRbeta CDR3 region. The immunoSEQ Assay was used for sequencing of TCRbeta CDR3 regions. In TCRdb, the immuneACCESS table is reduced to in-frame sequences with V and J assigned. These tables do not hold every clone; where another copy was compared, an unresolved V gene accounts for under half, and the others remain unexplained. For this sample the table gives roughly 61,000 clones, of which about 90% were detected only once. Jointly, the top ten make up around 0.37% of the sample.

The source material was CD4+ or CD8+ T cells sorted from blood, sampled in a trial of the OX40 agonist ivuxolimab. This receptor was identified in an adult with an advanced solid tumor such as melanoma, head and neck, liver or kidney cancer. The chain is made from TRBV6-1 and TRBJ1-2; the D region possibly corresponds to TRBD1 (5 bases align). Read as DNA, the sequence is TGTGCCAGCAGTGAACGGCAGGGCTATGGCTACACCTTC. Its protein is CASSERQGYGYTF.